A selection of T cell receptor beta chains follows, all from one sample in a study of beta chain features in type 1 diabetes. TCRdb's copy holds only in-frame clones and misses some; the assay was immunoSEQ multiplex PCR. The sample contains hundreds of thousands of clones, roughly a sixth of which appear only once. The sample was naive CD4+ T cells from blood. Every receptor here comes from a man aged 18 to 29 in good health. Each CDR3 is given with its conserved first and last residue. D genes are given only for firm matches. Clone size is shown for a subset of rows, as once, few, many or a class of expanded clone.

j_call d_call v_call clone_size cdr3_aa cdr3_nt
TRBJ1-5 TRBD1 TRBV7-9 few CASSPGQASNQPQHF TGTGCCAGCAGCCCGGGACAGGCTAGCAATCAGCCCCAGCATTTT
TRBJ2-1 TRBD2 TRBV7-3 few CASSLGLAGNEQFF TGTGCCAGCAGCCTGGGACTAGCGGGCAATGAGCAGTTCTTC
TRBJ2-7 NA TRBV5-1 NA CASSLGGRAEQYF TGCGCCAGCAGCTTGGGTGGCCGAGCGGAGCAGTACTTC
TRBJ2-7 NA TRBV7-2 NA CASSSTGDGVYEQYF TGTGCCAGCAGTTCTACCGGGGACGGGGTGTACGAGCAGTACTTC
TRBJ1-1 NA TRBV5-4 NA CASSMTGGTEAFF TGTGCCAGCAGCATGACAGGTGGCACTGAAGCTTTCTTT
TRBJ2-7 TRBD1 TRBV2 NA CASSVGRQGAYEQYF TGTGCCAGCAGTGTTGGTAGACAGGGGGCTTACGAGCAGTACTTC
TRBJ2-2 NA TRBV7-2 NA CASSSRERLTGELFF TGTGCCAGCAGCTCTCGGGAGAGACTCACCGGGGAGCTGTTTTTT
TRBJ1-1 TRBD1 TRBV9 NA CASSPGQPNTEAFF TGTGCCAGCTCACCGGGACAGCCGAACACTGAAGCTTTCTTT
TRBJ2-6 NA TRBV7-2 few CASSLYPGLYSGANVLTF TGTGCCAGCAGCTTATATCCAGGGCTTTACTCTGGGGCCAACGTCCTGACTTTC
TRBJ2-2 TRBD1 TRBV5-1 NA CASSTGQGNTGELFF TGCGCCAGCAGCACCGGACAGGGGAACACCGGGGAGCTGTTTTTT
TRBJ2-1 TRBD2 TRBV27 few CASGIPTSGRSNEQFF TGTGCCAGTGGGATACCGACTAGCGGGAGATCCAATGAGCAGTTCTTC
TRBJ2-2 NA TRBV10-3 NA CAIRQNGELFF TGTGCCATCAGACAAAACGGGGAGCTGTTTTTT
TRBJ1-2 NA TRBV27 NA CASSLQENYGYTF TGTGCCAGCAGTTTACAGGAGAACTATGGCTACACCTTC
TRBJ1-1 NA TRBV9 few CASSAAGSGNTEAFF TGTGCCAGCAGCGCGGCAGGGAGCGGAAACACTGAAGCTTTCTTT
TRBJ2-1 NA TRBV9 few CASSRWAGEGNEQFF TGTGCCAGCAGCCGTTGGGCAGGGGAAGGGAATGAGCAGTTCTTC
TRBJ2-5 NA TRBV9 few CASSVADLGTQYF TGTGCCAGCAGCGTAGCCGATCTGGGGACCCAGTACTTC
TRBJ2-2 TRBD1 TRBV29-1 NA CSAQGVANTGELFF TGCAGCGCCCAGGGGGTCGCGAACACCGGGGAGCTGTTTTTT
TRBJ2-1 TRBD1 TRBV10-2 NA CASSGRQGKTGEQFF TGCGCCAGCAGTGGCAGACAGGGTAAGACGGGTGAGCAGTTCTTC
TRBJ1-2 NA TRBV5-1 NA CASSLWLGLSYGYTF TGCGCCAGCAGCTTGTGGCTGGGATTGTCTTATGGCTACACCTTC
TRBJ2-2 TRBD1 TRBV6-1 NA CASREPGQGNGELFF TGTGCCAGCAGGGAACCGGGACAGGGCAACGGGGAGCTGTTTTTT
TRBJ1-4 TRBD1 TRBV2 NA CASDRDNEKLFF TGTGCCAGCGACAGGGATAATGAAAAACTGTTTTTT